A selection of T cell receptor beta chains follows, all from one sample in a study of blood T cell repertoires in COVID-19. Sequencing was performed with immunoSEQ multiplex PCR; in TCRdb, only in-frame clones are kept and a portion is missing. The sample includes about 160,000 clones, under 90% seen only once; the top ten take less than 20%. What was sequenced was PBMCs or T cells enriched from blood (not recorded which). The receptors derive from a man aged 55 to 70 who had recovered from COVID-19. The CDR3 runs from the conserved cysteine through the conserved F or W.

TRBJ2-7 TRBV9 CASSPRQGTYEQYF
TRBJ2-7 TRBV9 CASSPTLKGQGREQYF
TRBJ1-2 TRBV24-1 CATSDPAVAGYGYTF
TRBJ2-2 TRBV5-1 CASSLNRGPPGELFF
TRBJ1-1 TRBV5-1 CASTLGAGRNTEAFF
TRBJ1-6 TRBV30 CAWSPLRSSYNSPLHF
TRBJ1-5 TRBV9 CASSVGPRDMGPQHF
TRBJ2-3 TRBV4-1 CASLGVFRGGNTDTQYF
TRBJ1-3 TRBV25-1 CASSGTRDRGNTIYF
TRBJ1-5 TRBV10-3 CAISDEGRGNQPQHF
TRBJ2-7 TRBV15 CATSRGTGPYEQYF
TRBJ1-6 TRBV3-1/TRBV3-2 CASSQGGSPLHF
TRBJ2-1 TRBV11-2 CASTPDRGVYNEQFF
TRBJ2-2 TRBV19 CASKHPGHNTGELFF
TRBJ2-6 TRBV2 CASSLDSANVLTF
TRBJ2-4 TRBV19 CASSIESGLVAKNIQYF
TRBJ2-5 TRBV5-1 CASRSGSDETQYF
TRBJ2-5 TRBV5-1 CASSPGVQETQYF
TRBJ1-6 TRBV30 CAWSAGAVNSPLHF
TRBJ1-6 TRBV5-1 CASSLGDRANSPLHF
TRBJ2-5 TRBV29-1 CSVATAQETQYF